The 31 T cell receptor beta chains presented below share a single source sample, sequenced in a study of identical twins. MiXCR was run by TCRdb on the 5' RACE reads, yielding one entry per CDR3 protein. The table records 1.5 million or so distinct CDR3 sequences, around a third of them present only once. What was sequenced was cord blood. The receptor source for this set is a newborn girl in good health.

To note about this clonotype: This may be a read error: a much more frequent sequence differs by one nucleotide. The chain joins TRBV29-1 to TRBJ2-3; the D is unclear. Germline assignment: CDR1 SQVTM and CDR2 ANQGSEA. This CDR3 has 13 residues. The CDR3 sequence is CGVSAFSTDTQYF. The CDR3 coding sequence is TGCGGCGTTTCGGCGTTCAGCACAGATACGCAGTATTTT.

This clonotype occurred a few times. CDR3 bases: TGTGCCAGCAGTGAGGCAGGGGTAGATACGCAGTATTTT. It codes for CASSEAGVDTQYF. The rearrangement joins TRBV25-1 to TRBJ2-3; maybe TRBD1 (6 bases). The CDR3 has 13 residues. Germline V gene sequence: CDR1 MGHDK, CDR2 SYGVNS. V was trimmed by 3 bases and J by 5 bases, leaving 9 bases between them.

The rearrangement links TRBV5-4 to TRBJ1-4; D not resolved. Germline assignment: CDR1 SGHNT and CDR2 YYREEE (reference sequence). The CDR3 length is 15 residues. V was trimmed by 4 bases and J by 8 bases, leaving 18 bases between them. CDR3 loop: CASSPTSRAGEKLFF. DNA for the CDR3: TGTGCCAGCAGCCCCACAAGTAGAGCCGGGGAAAAACTGTTTTTT.

The chain carries TRBV20-1 and TRBJ1-5, with D maybe TRBD1 (5 bases). CDR1 and CDR2 from the germline V gene are DFQATT and SNEGSKA (reference sequence). This CDR3 region has 13 residues. Trimming left V 7 bases short and J 3 bases short, with 13 bases between. The CDR3, as DNA: TGCAGTGGACTCGACAGCCCCAATCAGCCCCAGCATTTT. This sequence encodes CSGLDSPNQPQHF.

This clonotype was recorded a few times. This sequence joins TRBV3-1 and TRBJ2-7; D is perhaps TRBD1 (5 bases). V was clipped by 0 bases and J by 6 bases, with 15 bases between them. The CDR3 extends over 15 amino acids. Germline values: CDR1 LGHDT, CDR2 YNNKEL (reference sequence). CDR3: CASSQDPDGRGEQYF. The CDR3 region has the DNA TGTGCCAGCAGCCAAGATCCGGATGGAAGGGGCGAGCAGTACTTC.

This clonotype came up a few times. The genes are TRBV12-3 or TRBV12-4 and TRBJ2-7; the match to TRBD1 covers 9 bases. The ends lost 3 bases at V and 5 bases at J; junction bases unmatched: 8. The CDR3 is 15 residues long. CDR3 protein: CASSLVWTGAHEQYF. The CDR3 DNA reads as TGTGCCAGCAGTTTGGTCTGGACAGGGGCCCACGAGCAGTACTTC.

This clonotype appeared a few times. The chain couples TRBV29-1 to TRBJ1-1; a possible D gene is TRBD1 (6 bases). The CDR3 is 14 residues long. V was trimmed by 0 bases and J by 4 bases, leaving 12 bases between them. CDR1 is SQVTM, CDR2 ANQGSEA, per germline. CDR3 amino acids: CSVEDLGGPTEAFF. Written as DNA, the CDR3 is TGCAGCGTTGAAGACCTTGGGGGGCCCACTGAAGCTTTCTTT.

This clonotype showed up just a few times. The genes are TRBV5-1 and TRBJ2-7; D is possibly TRBD1 or TRBD2 (5 bases each). The ends were cut back, 8 bases at V and 0 bases at J, with 21 bases in the middle. The germline CDR1 and CDR2 sequences are SGHRS and YFSETQ. CDR3 length: 16 residues. This CDR3 reads CASSLTTGTYSYEQYF. CDR3 DNA sequence: TGCGCCAGTTCCCTCACCACCGGGACCTACTCCTACGAGCAGTACTTC.

This clonotype was seen a few times. The chain uses TRBV10-3 and TRBJ2-3; a weak D match, TRBD2 (6 bases). Germline values: CDR1 ENHRY, CDR2 SYGVKD. V dropped 6 bases and J dropped 2 bases, with 9 bases sitting between them. The CDR3 runs 13 residues. CDR3 loop: CAIRRDFTDTQYF. The CDR3 coding sequence is TGTGCCATCAGACGGGACTTCACAGATACGCAGTATTTT.

This clonotype was seen more than once but under ten times. The chain recombines TRBV7-2 with TRBJ2-7; 9 bases match TRBD1. The V segment lost 1 base and the J segment 2 bases; nucleotides outside the gene matches: 3. Germline CDR1 and CDR2: SGHTA and FQGNSA. This CDR3 contains 15 residues. As DNA, the CDR3 is TGTGCCAGCAGCTTAGTGAGGGACAGGGCCTACGAGCAGTACTTC. It is translated as CASSLVRDRAYEQYF. The full variable domain, its missing parts supplied by reference TRBV7-2 and TRBJ2-7, is GAGVSQSPSNKVTEKGKDVELRCDPISGHTALYWYRQSLGQGLEFLIYFQGNSAPDKSGLPSDRFSAERTGGSVSTLTIQRTQQEDSAVYLCASSLVRDRAYEQYFGPGTRLTVT.

CDR3 DNA sequence: TGCAGTGCTAGTTTTCGGGGCGGCTACACCTTC. It encodes CSASFRGGYTF. This rearrangement joins TRBV20-1 to TRBJ1-2, with D possibly being TRBD1 (5 bases). Per the germline V gene, CDR1 is DFQATT and CDR2 is SNEGSKA (reference sequence). Trimming removed 3 bases from V and 8 bases from J, with 10 bases in between. This CDR3 has 11 amino acids.

The rearrangement uses TRBV9 and TRBJ2-3; 9 positions match TRBD2. V trimming: 0 bases; J trimming: 0 bases; junction bases outside the gene matches: 11. The CDR3 sequence is 19 residues long. The germline gives CDR1 SGDLS, CDR2 YYNGEE. Here the CDR3 DNA reads TGTGCCAGCAGCGTAGGTAGCGGGGGACTACCCCTAAGCACAGATACGCAGTATTTT. As protein: CASSVGSGGLPLSTDTQYF.

The chain joins TRBV2 to TRBJ2-7; D remains ambiguous. CDR1 is SNHLY, CDR2 FYNNEI, per germline. The CDR3 contains 12 residues. Trimming took off 3 bases at V and 3 bases at J, with 6 bases between the two ends. CDR3 sequence: CASSDLRYEQYF. CDR3 DNA: TGTGCCAGCAGTGATCTGCGCTACGAGCAGTACTTC. Based on the CDR3 plus reference TRBV2 and TRBJ2-7, the full variable domain is EPEVTQTPSHQVTQMGQEVILRCVPISNHLYFYWYRQILGQKVEFLVSFYNNEISEKSEIFDDQFSVERPDGSNFTLKIRSTKLEDSAMYFCASSDLRYEQYFGPGTRLTVT.

This chain connects TRBV30 to TRBJ1-6, with D hard to call. Trimming took off 0 bases at V and 11 bases at J, with 11 bases between the two ends. This CDR3 contains 13 residues. Germline values: CDR1 GTSNPN, CDR2 SVGIG (reference sequence). The CDR3 loop reads CAWSVGNAPPLHF. The CDR3 DNA reads TGTGCCTGGAGTGTCGGAAATGCGCCACCCCTCCACTTT.

The chain has TRBV4-1 and TRBJ2-7; 13 nucleotides agree with TRBD2. With 5 bases clipped from V and 7 bases from J, the junction kept 20 bases outside the gene matches. CDR3 size: 19 residues. Germline CDR1 is MGHRA and CDR2 is YSYEKL. The CDR3 protein is CASSLTRTSGSSSYNEQYF. The CDR3 DNA sequence: TGCGCCAGCAGCTTAACCAGGACTAGCGGGAGTAGCTCCTACAATGAGCAGTACTTC.

This chain connects TRBV6-5 to TRBJ1-5; 12 bases match TRBD1. This CDR3 region has 16 residues. Trimming cost V 5 bases and J 3 bases; bases outside gene matches: 5. The germline CDR1 and CDR2 sequences are MNHEY and SVGAGI. CDR3 in amino acids: CASSPGTGGINQPQHF. CDR3 DNA sequence: TGTGCCAGCAGTCCCGGGACAGGGGGCATCAATCAGCCCCAGCATTTT.

V usage is TRBV20-1 and J usage is TRBJ2-1; 11 positions match TRBD2. Germline CDR1 is DFQATT and CDR2 is SNEGSKA (reference sequence). The V gene end was trimmed by 0 bases and the J gene end by 5 bases; junction bases not matched to a gene: 3. This CDR3 has 15 amino acids. In DNA form, the CDR3 reads TGCAGTGCTAGAGACCCTAGCGGGAGGAACAATGAGCAGTTCTTC. It specifies CSARDPSGRNNEQFF.

This clonotype was counted between two and nine times. The J gene is TRBJ2-7, the V gene TRBV10-2, with 10 bases lining up with TRBD2. J was trimmed by 0 bases and V by 6 bases; bases with no gene match: 2. The CDR3 runs to 14 residues. The V gene's germline CDR1 is WSHSY and CDR2 SAAADI. CDR3 nucleotide sequence: TGCGCCAGCAGAAGCGGGGGGGCCTCCTACGAGCAGTACTTC. This translates into CASRSGGASYEQYF.

This clonotype was counted a few times. The chain couples TRBV5-1 to TRBJ2-1, with D possibly being TRBD1 (6 bases). Germline values: CDR1 SGHRS, CDR2 YFSETQ. V lost 3 bases, J lost 4 bases, and 17 bases lay in between. The CDR3 runs to 16 residues. The DNA of the CDR3 is TGCGCCAGCAGCTCCACAGGGTCCCTTCCTTACAATGAGCAGTTCTTC. It codes for CASSSTGSLPYNEQFF.

This clonotype was detected a few times. The chain links TRBV28 to TRBJ2-1, with 7 bases aligning to TRBD2. The CDR3 has 16 amino acids. Per germline, CDR1 MDHEN and CDR2 SYDVKM. V dropped 3 bases and J dropped 4; count of bases not matched to a gene: 9. CDR3 nucleotides: TGTGCCAGCAGTTTCCTTTGGCGGGAGAATTACAATGAGCAGTTCTTC. Encoded protein: CASSFLWRENYNEQFF.

The V and J genes are TRBV10-3 and TRBJ2-7, with a tentative D call TRBD2 (5 bases). Germline CDR1 and CDR2: ENHRY and SYGVKD. The CDR3 has 15 residues. V was trimmed by 6 bases and J by 2 bases, leaving 17 bases between them. CDR3 residues: CAISPGKPQTYEQYF. CDR3 DNA: TGTGCCATCAGCCCCGGGAAGCCCCAAACCTACGAGCAGTACTTC.

There are a few counts of this clonotype. The chain combines TRBV20-1 with TRBJ1-6; D is undetermined. Germline V gene sequence: CDR1 DFQATT, CDR2 SNEGSKA (reference sequence). The CDR3 has 13 residues. The germline V and J ends were trimmed by 1 base and 7 bases, with 8 bases remaining between them. The CDR3 bases are TGCAGTGCTAGAGTACAGCCCAATTCACCCCTCCACTTT. It translates to CSARVQPNSPLHF.

The count of this clonotype is one. This chain connects TRBV28 to TRBJ1-5; D possibly corresponds to TRBD1 (5 bases). The CDR3 sequence is 13 residues long. The germline gives CDR1 MDHEN, CDR2 SYDVKM. The germline V and J ends were trimmed by 6 bases and 3 bases, with 9 bases remaining between them. The CDR3 region is CASRQEDNQPQHF. CDR3 bases: TGTGCCAGCAGACAGGAAGACAATCAGCCCCAGCATTTT.

This clonotype was detected only a few times. The CDR3 reads CASSQEGISGYTDTQYF. The CDR3 nucleotides read TGTGCCAGCAGCCAAGAGGGCATCAGCGGATACACAGATACGCAGTATTTT. The chain employs TRBV3-1 and TRBJ2-3; tentative D call: TRBD2 (5 bases). The V gene lost 0 bases and the J gene lost 2 bases, with 15 bases spanning the gap. Per germline, CDR1 LGHDT and CDR2 YNNKEL (reference sequence). The CDR3 is made up of 17 amino acids.

This clonotype was observed a few times. The chain recombines TRBV7-2 with TRBJ2-3; D is tentatively TRBD1 or TRBD2 (5 bases each). The CDR3 length is 15 residues. Per germline, CDR1 SGHTA and CDR2 FQGNSA. V was clipped by 1 base and J by 8 bases, with 16 bases between them. CDR3 DNA: TGTGCCAGCAGCTTAGACGGAACTAGGGGTGGTACGCAGTATTTT. Encoded protein: CASSLDGTRGGTQYF.

This rearrangement joins TRBV6-6 to TRBJ1-6, with D perhaps matching TRBD1 (6 bases). Trimming took 2 bases from V and 9 from J, leaving 17 bases between them. The germline V gene has CDR1 MNHNY and CDR2 SVGAGI (reference sequence). The CDR3 has 16 amino acids. The CDR3 coding sequence is TGTGCCAGCAGTTACACAAGGACAGCTAGGGGTTCACCCCTCCACTTT. As protein: CASSYTRTARGSPLHF.

A few counts support this clonotype. V is TRBV3-1 and J is TRBJ1-2; 8 bases match TRBD1. CDR1 is LGHDT, CDR2 YNNKEL, per germline (reference sequence). The CDR3 is 16 residues long. V lost 0 bases, J lost 4 bases, and 7 bases stayed unmatched. CDR3 coding DNA: TGTGCCAGCAGCCAAGATGGGACAGGTACTGGCTATGGCTACACCTTC. Translation gives CASSQDGTGTGYGYTF.

V is TRBV12-3 or TRBV12-4 and J is TRBJ2-7; no clear D. The V end lost 5 bases, the J end lost 5 bases, and 10 bases lay between the germline ends. This CDR3 spans 12 amino acids. The CDR3 sequence is CASSPSHNEQYF. CDR3 sequence (DNA): TGTGCCAGCAGTCCTTCTCACAACGAGCAGTACTTC.

The V call is TRBV5-1, the J call TRBJ1-3, with unresolved D. The CDR3 covers 15 residues. CDR1 and CDR2 (germline): SGHRS, YFSETQ. Trimming took off 4 bases at V and 0 bases at J, with 11 bases between the two ends. The DNA of the CDR3 is TGCGCCAGCAGCCAACCCCTAGGCTCTGGAAACACCATATATTTT. Its protein is CASSQPLGSGNTIYF.

In this sample, this clonotype turned up a few times. This chain uses TRBV27 with TRBJ1-2; 10 nucleotides agree with TRBD1. The CDR3 is 13 residues long. Germline CDR1 is MNHEY and CDR2 is SMNVEV (reference sequence). Trimming removed 6 bases from V and 6 bases from J; junction bases left unmatched: 4. This chain's CDR3 is CASRTGGRHGYTF. CDR3 bases: TGTGCCAGCAGGACAGGGGGCAGGCATGGCTACACCTTC.

The J gene is TRBJ2-3, the V gene TRBV6-2 or TRBV6-3; no clear D gene. The germline V gene encodes CDR1 MNHEY and CDR2 SVGEGT. Trimming left V 5 bases short and J 4 bases short, with 7 bases between. CDR3 length equals 12 residues. The CDR3 sequence is CASSNPADTQYF. The DNA of the CDR3 is TGTGCCAGCAGTAACCCGGCAGATACGCAGTATTTT.